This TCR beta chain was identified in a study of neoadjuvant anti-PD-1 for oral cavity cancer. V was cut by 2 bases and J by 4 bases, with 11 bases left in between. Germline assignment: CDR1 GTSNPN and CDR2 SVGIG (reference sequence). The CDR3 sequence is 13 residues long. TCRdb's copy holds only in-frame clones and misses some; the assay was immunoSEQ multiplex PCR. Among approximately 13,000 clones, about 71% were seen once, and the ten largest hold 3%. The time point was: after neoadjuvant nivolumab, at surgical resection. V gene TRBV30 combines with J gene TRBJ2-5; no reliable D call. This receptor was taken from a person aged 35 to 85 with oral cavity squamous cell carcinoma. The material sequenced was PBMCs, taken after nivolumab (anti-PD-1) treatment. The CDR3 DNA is TGTGCCTGGAGTCCTTCTTCGGGAGAGACCCAGTACTTC. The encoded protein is CAWSPSSGETQYF.